The TCR beta chain under discussion was sequenced for a study of blood T cell repertoires in COVID-19. The count of this clone is one. The same CDR3 can be traced to other DNA sequences in this sample. The CDR3 is 16 amino acids. J gave up 4 bases and V 4 bases, and 5 bases lay outside the gene matches. Germline values: CDR1 KGHDR, CDR2 SFDVKD. Assay: immunoSEQ multiplex PCR; the TCRdb copy retains only in-frame clones and omits some. Of 250,000 to 300,000 clones listed, approximately 91% are singletons. The TCR was taken from a woman aged 40-49 years with acute COVID-19. Sequencing used PBMCs or T cells enriched from blood (not recorded which). The gene calls are TRBV24-1 and TRBJ2-1; 11 bases fit TRBD2. The CDR3 DNA is TGTGCCACCAGTGACCCAACTAGCGGGAGTTACAATGAGCAGTTCTTC. Its protein product is CATSDPTSGSYNEQFF.